Below are 27 T cell receptor beta chains sequenced from a single sample in a study of T cell clones after liver transplantation. Measured with immunoSEQ multiplex PCR; TCRdb has only the in-frame clones, and not every one. The sample holds under 90,000 clones, 80% seen once. The starting material was CD4+ T cells from blood, obtained before liver transplant. These receptors all stem from a human donor who received a liver transplant.

The chain uses TRBV18 and TRBJ2-7; D unresolved. Trimming pared 6 bases from V and 2 bases from J, leaving 17 bases between. The CDR3 contains 15 residues. Germline V gene data show CDR1 as KGHSH and CDR2 as LQKENI. The CDR3 sequence is CASSPGVGGAYEQYF. The CDR3 DNA reads as TGTGCCAGCTCCCCCGGCGTCGGCGGAGCCTACGAGCAGTACTTC.

This clone was counted a few times. The chain links TRBV28 to TRBJ1-1; 7 nucleotides agree with TRBD1. This CDR3 is built from 15 residues. J lost 5 bases, V lost 8 bases, and 14 bases had no gene match. The germline V gene encodes CDR1 MDHEN and CDR2 SYDVKM. The CDR3 protein is CASRDMTGKRTEAFF. The CDR3 nucleotides read TGTGCCAGCCGAGACATGACAGGGAAAAGGACTGAAGCTTTCTTT.

V is TRBV5-4 and J is TRBJ2-3, with D possibly TRBD2 on 5 matching bases. Germline assignment: CDR1 SGHNT and CDR2 YYREEE (reference sequence). CDR3 size: 13 residues. V gave up 0 bases and J gave up 3 bases, with 5 bases separating them. CDR3 protein: CASSLAGTDTQYF. The CDR3 DNA sequence: TGTGCCAGCAGCTTGGCGGGAACAGATACGCAGTATTTT.

This rearrangement joins TRBV11-1 to TRBJ2-1, with TRBD2 matching over 9 bases. The CDR3 covers 16 residues. The J segment lost 5 bases and the V segment lost 8 bases, leaving 13 bases of the junction unmatched. Germline CDR1 SGHAT, CDR2 FQDESV (reference sequence). This CDR3 reads CASAPWGGRGHNEQFF. The DNA of the CDR3 is TGTGCCAGCGCCCCATGGGGCGGGAGGGGCCACAATGAGCAGTTCTTC.

The J gene is TRBJ2-7, the V gene TRBV6-5; D possibly matches TRBD1 or TRBD2 (5 bases each). The germline gives CDR1 MNHEY, CDR2 SVGAGI. Trimming pared 2 bases from V and 2 bases from J, leaving 13 bases between. The CDR3 spans 15 residues. The DNA for the CDR3 is TGTGCCAGCAGTTACGTGGTAGAGGGGACCTACGAGCAGTACTTC. Its translation: CASSYVVEGTYEQYF.

The chain combines TRBV9 with TRBJ1-2, with TRBD1 as a possible D gene (6 bases). Per the germline V gene, CDR1 is SGDLS and CDR2 is YYNGEE. Between the trimmed V and J ends, which lost 4 bases and 4 bases, there was a span of 20 bases. This CDR3 contains 16 residues. The CDR3 region has the DNA TGTGCCAGCAGCCGCGGGGGAAGGGGGACCGGCTATGGCTACACCTTC. Protein product: CASSRGGRGTGYGYTF.

This clone was found a few times. The rearrangement joins TRBV4-1 to TRBJ2-2, with TRBD2 matching 13 bases. The CDR3 has 17 residues. Germline values: CDR1 MGHRA, CDR2 YSYEKL. Trimming took 6 bases from V and 5 from J; bases not matched to a gene: 9. The CDR3 loop is CASSGLAGVGGTGELFF. CDR3 nucleotide sequence: TGCGCCAGCAGTGGACTAGCGGGAGTCGGAGGGACCGGGGAGCTGTTTTTT.

J is TRBJ2-3 and V is TRBV5-1; D is possibly TRBD1 (6 bases). The CDR3 runs 15 residues. Germline CDR1 is SGHRS and CDR2 is YFSETQ. Trimming took off 0 bases at V and 2 bases at J, with 10 bases between the two ends. The CDR3, as DNA: TGCGCCAGCAGCTTGGACCGGGACAACACAGATACGCAGTATTTT. This gives the protein CASSLDRDNTDTQYF.

The rearrangement links TRBV18 to TRBJ1-5; D gene uncertain. The germline CDR1 and CDR2 sequences are KGHSH and LQKENI. The V and J ends lost 6 bases and 8 bases respectively, with 14 bases between them. The CDR3 consists of 13 residues. CDR3 nucleotide sequence: TGTGCCAGCTCCCCGGGTCATGGGGAGCCCCAGCATTTT. It is translated as CASSPGHGEPQHF.

V and J are TRBV19 and TRBJ2-1; no clear D gene. Trimming cost V 3 bases and J 3 bases, with 9 bases left between them. Germline V lookup: CDR1 LNHDA, CDR2 SQIVND (reference sequence). The CDR3 is made up of 14 amino acids. CDR3 bases: TGTGCCAGTAGTATCAGGACCGACTACAATGAGCAGTTCTTC. Its translation: CASSIRTDYNEQFF.

The chain is built from TRBV6-5 and TRBJ2-2; tentative D call: TRBD1 (5 bases). Trimming left V 2 bases short and J 7 bases short, with 8 bases between. The CDR3 sequence is 13 residues long. Per the germline V gene, CDR1 is MNHEY and CDR2 is SVGAGI. Here the CDR3 DNA reads TGTGCCAGCAGTTACCAGGGAAGCGGGGAGCTGTTTTTT. This encodes CASSYQGSGELFF.

The chain couples TRBV7-2 to TRBJ2-2; TRBD2 aligns across 8 bases. V shed 4 bases, J shed 6 bases, and the junction held 7 bases outside the gene matches. The CDR3 extends over 15 amino acids. The germline CDR1 and CDR2 sequences are SGHTA and FQGNSA. This chain's CDR3 is CASSSPPGGPGELFF. In nucleotides, the CDR3 is TGTGCCAGCAGCTCTCCTCCGGGGGGGCCCGGGGAGCTGTTTTTT.

The sample holds a few counts of this clone. The chain combines TRBV28 with TRBJ1-2, with D possibly being TRBD1 (5 bases). Trimming left V 5 bases short and J 2 bases short, with 15 bases between. The length of the CDR3 is 15 residues. Germline lookup yields CDR1 MDHEN and CDR2 SYDVKM. The CDR3 sequence is CASSASGGVNYGYTF. The CDR3 nucleotides read TGTGCCAGCAGTGCATCGGGGGGGGTAAACTATGGCTACACCTTC.

In this sample, this clone turned up a few times. The chain employs TRBV11-2 and TRBJ1-2, with 7 bases that match TRBD1. Looked up from germline, CDR1 is SGHAT and CDR2 is FQNNGV. The junction had 12 bases not matched to a gene; V was cut back by 5 bases and J by 3 bases. The CDR3 totals 16 residues. CDR3 residues: CASSVYTWGTDYGYTF. The CDR3, as DNA: TGTGCCAGCAGCGTATATACGTGGGGGACAGACTATGGCTACACCTTC.

The count of this clone is one. The chain's CDR3 is CASSPGISFSGNTIYF. The CDR3 DNA follows: TGTGCCAGCAGCCCGGGTATATCTTTCTCTGGAAACACCATATATTTT. J is TRBJ1-3 and V is TRBV7-2; the D is unclear. V shed 5 bases and J shed 0 bases, with 14 bases lying between them. CDR3 length: 16 amino acids. Germline V gives CDR1 SGHTA, CDR2 FQGNSA.

The chain couples TRBV28 to TRBJ1-5; TRBD1 agrees at 9 bases. V was pared by 5 bases and J by 3 bases, with 8 bases of the junction left unmatched. The CDR3 consists of 16 residues. Germline loops: CDR1 MDHEN, CDR2 SYDVKM. The CDR3 protein is CASSPRTGVYNQPQHF. CDR3 sequence (DNA): TGTGCCAGCAGTCCCCGGACAGGGGTATACAATCAGCCCCAGCATTTT.

The chain is built from TRBV28 and TRBJ1-3; D unclear. Germline assignment: CDR1 MDHEN and CDR2 SYDVKM. CDR3 length equals 11 residues. With 5 bases removed from V and 4 bases from J, the gap between germline ends came to 3 bases. The CDR3 nucleotides read TGTGCCAGCAGTGCGGGAAACACCATATATTTT. Its translation: CASSAGNTIYF.

The chain combines TRBV30 with TRBJ2-1; TRBD2 matches 15 bases. This CDR3 region has 18 residues. Germline V gene lookup returns CDR1 GTSNPN and CDR2 SVGIG (reference sequence). Unmatched junction bases numbered 7, after V lost 0 bases and J lost 4 bases. In DNA, the CDR3 is TGTGCCTGGAGTGTACGCCTTGGACTAGCGGGAGGGTACAATGAGCAGTTCTTC. This codes for CAWSVRLGLAGGYNEQFF. The full variable domain, its missing parts supplied by reference TRBV30 and TRBJ2-1, is SQTIHQWPATLVQPVGSPLSLECTVEGTSNPNLYWYRQAAGRGLQLLFYSVGIGQISSEVPQNLSASRPQDRQFILSSKKLLLSDSGFYLCAWSVRLGLAGGYNEQFFGPGTRLTVL.

The chain recombines TRBV2 with TRBJ2-3, with TRBD1 matching 7 bases. Trimming took 7 bases from V and 2 from J; bases not matched to a gene: 9. Germline CDR1 and CDR2: SNHLY and FYNNEI. The CDR3 covers 15 residues. The CDR3 sequence: CASTGTVPFTDTQYF. As DNA, the CDR3 is TGTGCCAGCACGGGGACAGTGCCTTTCACAGATACGCAGTATTTT.

This rearrangement joins TRBV13 to TRBJ1-2; 7 bases agree with TRBD1. Germline CDR1 and CDR2: PRHDT and FYEKMQ (reference sequence). This CDR3 region has 14 residues. V was clipped by 2 bases and J by 5 bases; unmatched bases: 5. CDR3 protein: CASSLTGQKYGYTF. The CDR3 DNA follows: TGTGCCAGCAGCTTAACGGGACAGAAGTATGGCTACACCTTC.

Ten or more counts support this clone. The chain couples TRBV6-4 to TRBJ2-2, with D maybe TRBD2 (5 bases). This CDR3 spans 13 amino acids. Trimming took 4 bases from V and 7 from J, leaving 10 bases between them. Germline CDR1 and CDR2: MRHNA and SNTAGT. The CDR3 region is CASSVSEGGELFF. Written as DNA, the CDR3 is TGTGCCAGCAGTGTCTCTGAGGGCGGGGAGCTGTTTTTT.

The chain is built from TRBV6-1 and TRBJ1-4; D possibly corresponds to TRBD1 (5 bases). CDR3 length: 12 residues. The germline V and J ends were trimmed by 4 bases and 8 bases, with 8 bases remaining between them. Germline CDR1 is MNHNS and CDR2 is SASEGT. CDR3 amino acids: CASSGGGEKLFF. The CDR3 coding sequence is TGTGCCAGCAGTGGCGGGGGAGAAAAACTGTTTTTT.

The V and J genes are TRBV5-4 and TRBJ1-4; TRBD1 matches 12 bases. The CDR3 is 15 amino acids. V was pared by 4 bases and J by 6 bases, with 4 bases of the junction left unmatched. Per germline, CDR1 SGHNT and CDR2 YYREEE (reference sequence). As DNA, the CDR3 is TGTGCCAGCAGCGCGGGACAGGGGGCTGATGAAAAACTGTTTTTT. This gives the protein CASSAGQGADEKLFF. Full variable domain (outside the CDR3, taken from reference TRBV5-4 and TRBJ1-4): ETGVTQSPTHLIKTRGQQVTLRCSSQSGHNTVSWYQQALGQGPQFIFQYYREEENGRGNFPPRFSGLQFPNYSSELNVNALELDDSALYLCASSAGQGADEKLFFGSGTQLSVL.

The gene calls are TRBV7-7 and TRBJ2-5, with 7 bases matching TRBD2. V lost 3 bases, J lost 4 bases, and 5 bases stayed unmatched. The CDR3 has 14 residues. Germline CDR1 SSHAT, CDR2 FNYEAQ (reference sequence). CDR3 residues: CASSFGGSAETQYF. In nucleotides, the CDR3 is TGTGCCAGCAGCTTCGGCGGGAGCGCAGAGACCCAGTACTTC.

The V gene is TRBV12-5, the J gene TRBJ2-2; D ambiguous. The CDR3 totals 13 residues. Trimming removed 2 bases at V and 4 bases at J, with 5 bases between. From germline, CDR1 is LGHNT and CDR2 FRNRAP. The CDR3 sequence is CASGLNPTGELFF. Written as DNA, the CDR3 is TGTGCTAGTGGTTTGAATCCCACCGGGGAGCTGTTTTTT.

In DNA, the CDR3 is TGTGCCAGCAGCCAACAGGGGAACAATGAGCAGTTCTTC. Its protein product is CASSQQGNNEQFF. The chain joins TRBV11-2 to TRBJ2-1, with 7 bases identical to TRBD1. This CDR3 has 13 amino acids. With V trimmed by 5 bases and J by 5 bases, 3 bases remained unmatched. Germline CDR1 reads SGHAT; CDR2 reads FQNNGV.

The chain carries TRBV7-9 and TRBJ2-4, with D perhaps TRBD2 (6 bases). V was cut by 1 base and J by 5 bases, with 12 bases left in between. The germline CDR1 and CDR2 sequences are SEHNR and FQNEAQ (reference sequence). CDR3 length: 15 amino acids. The CDR3 spells CASSLGARRENIQYF. The CDR3 DNA reads as TGTGCCAGCAGCTTAGGTGCTAGGAGGGAAAACATTCAGTACTTC.